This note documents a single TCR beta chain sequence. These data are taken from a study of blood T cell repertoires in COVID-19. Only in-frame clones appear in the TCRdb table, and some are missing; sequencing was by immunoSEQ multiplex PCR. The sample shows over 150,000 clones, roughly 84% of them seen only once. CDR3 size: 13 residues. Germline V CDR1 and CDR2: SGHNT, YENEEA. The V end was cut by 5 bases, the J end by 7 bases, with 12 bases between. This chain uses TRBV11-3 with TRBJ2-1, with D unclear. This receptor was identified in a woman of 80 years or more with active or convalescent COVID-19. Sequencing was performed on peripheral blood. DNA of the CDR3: TGTGCCAGCAGCGTCCTCTCGGGTAATGAGCAGTTCTTC. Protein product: CASSVLSGNEQFF.